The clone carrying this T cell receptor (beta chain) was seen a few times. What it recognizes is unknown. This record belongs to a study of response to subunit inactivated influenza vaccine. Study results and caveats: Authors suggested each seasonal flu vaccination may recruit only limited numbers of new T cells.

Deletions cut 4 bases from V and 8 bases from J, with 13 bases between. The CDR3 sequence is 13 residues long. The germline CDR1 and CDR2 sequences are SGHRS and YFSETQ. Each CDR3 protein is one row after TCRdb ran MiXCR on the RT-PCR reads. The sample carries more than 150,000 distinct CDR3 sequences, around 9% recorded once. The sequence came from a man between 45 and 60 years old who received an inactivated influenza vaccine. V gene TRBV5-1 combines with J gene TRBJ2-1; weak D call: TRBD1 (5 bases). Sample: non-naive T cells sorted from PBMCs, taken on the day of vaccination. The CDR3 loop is CASSEGAADEQFF. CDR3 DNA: TGCGCCAGCAGCGAAGGGGCTGCGGATGAGCAGTTCTTC.